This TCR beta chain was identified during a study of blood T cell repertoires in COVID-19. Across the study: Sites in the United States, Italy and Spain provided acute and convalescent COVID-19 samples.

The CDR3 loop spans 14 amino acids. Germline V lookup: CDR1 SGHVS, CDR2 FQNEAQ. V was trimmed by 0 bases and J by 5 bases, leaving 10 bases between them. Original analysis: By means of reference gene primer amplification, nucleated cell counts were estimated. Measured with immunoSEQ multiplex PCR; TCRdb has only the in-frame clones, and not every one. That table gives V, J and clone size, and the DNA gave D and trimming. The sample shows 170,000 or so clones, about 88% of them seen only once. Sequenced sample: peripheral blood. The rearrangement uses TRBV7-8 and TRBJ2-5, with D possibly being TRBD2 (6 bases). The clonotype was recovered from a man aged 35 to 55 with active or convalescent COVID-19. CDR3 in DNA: TGTGCCAGCAGCTTAGCCCCGGGGGTGGAGACCCAGTACTTC. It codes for CASSLAPGVETQYF.